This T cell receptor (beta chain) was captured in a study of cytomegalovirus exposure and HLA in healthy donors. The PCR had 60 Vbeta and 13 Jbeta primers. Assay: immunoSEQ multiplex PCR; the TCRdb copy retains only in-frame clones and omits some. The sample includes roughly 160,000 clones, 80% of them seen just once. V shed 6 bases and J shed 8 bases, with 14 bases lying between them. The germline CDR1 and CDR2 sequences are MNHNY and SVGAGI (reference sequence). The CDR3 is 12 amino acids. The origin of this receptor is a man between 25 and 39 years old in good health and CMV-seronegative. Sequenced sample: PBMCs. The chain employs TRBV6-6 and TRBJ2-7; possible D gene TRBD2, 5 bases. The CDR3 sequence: CASSPGNEKQYF. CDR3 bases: TGTGCCAGCAGCCCCGGGAATGAAAAGCAGTACTTC.